Included here is one T cell receptor beta chain sequence, with context. Data came from immunoSEQ multiplex PCR; TCRdb stores just in-frame clones and leaves some out. Here the sample spans roughly 52,000 clones, nearly 95% being singletons. This entry belongs to a study of technical replicates of blood from a few donors. Germline CDR1 LNHDA, CDR2 SQIVND (reference sequence). The CDR3 spans 13 residues. Between the trimmed V and J ends, which lost 9 bases and 0 bases, there was a span of 9 bases. The source is a human donor in good health. Some clones in this sample may be carry-over from other donors' samples. The gene calls are TRBV19 and TRBJ2-1; D is unresolved. The sample comprised PBMCs. DNA of the CDR3: TGTGCCAGCTCCCGCGGCTCCTACAATGAGCAGTTCTTC. This translates into CASSRGSYNEQFF.